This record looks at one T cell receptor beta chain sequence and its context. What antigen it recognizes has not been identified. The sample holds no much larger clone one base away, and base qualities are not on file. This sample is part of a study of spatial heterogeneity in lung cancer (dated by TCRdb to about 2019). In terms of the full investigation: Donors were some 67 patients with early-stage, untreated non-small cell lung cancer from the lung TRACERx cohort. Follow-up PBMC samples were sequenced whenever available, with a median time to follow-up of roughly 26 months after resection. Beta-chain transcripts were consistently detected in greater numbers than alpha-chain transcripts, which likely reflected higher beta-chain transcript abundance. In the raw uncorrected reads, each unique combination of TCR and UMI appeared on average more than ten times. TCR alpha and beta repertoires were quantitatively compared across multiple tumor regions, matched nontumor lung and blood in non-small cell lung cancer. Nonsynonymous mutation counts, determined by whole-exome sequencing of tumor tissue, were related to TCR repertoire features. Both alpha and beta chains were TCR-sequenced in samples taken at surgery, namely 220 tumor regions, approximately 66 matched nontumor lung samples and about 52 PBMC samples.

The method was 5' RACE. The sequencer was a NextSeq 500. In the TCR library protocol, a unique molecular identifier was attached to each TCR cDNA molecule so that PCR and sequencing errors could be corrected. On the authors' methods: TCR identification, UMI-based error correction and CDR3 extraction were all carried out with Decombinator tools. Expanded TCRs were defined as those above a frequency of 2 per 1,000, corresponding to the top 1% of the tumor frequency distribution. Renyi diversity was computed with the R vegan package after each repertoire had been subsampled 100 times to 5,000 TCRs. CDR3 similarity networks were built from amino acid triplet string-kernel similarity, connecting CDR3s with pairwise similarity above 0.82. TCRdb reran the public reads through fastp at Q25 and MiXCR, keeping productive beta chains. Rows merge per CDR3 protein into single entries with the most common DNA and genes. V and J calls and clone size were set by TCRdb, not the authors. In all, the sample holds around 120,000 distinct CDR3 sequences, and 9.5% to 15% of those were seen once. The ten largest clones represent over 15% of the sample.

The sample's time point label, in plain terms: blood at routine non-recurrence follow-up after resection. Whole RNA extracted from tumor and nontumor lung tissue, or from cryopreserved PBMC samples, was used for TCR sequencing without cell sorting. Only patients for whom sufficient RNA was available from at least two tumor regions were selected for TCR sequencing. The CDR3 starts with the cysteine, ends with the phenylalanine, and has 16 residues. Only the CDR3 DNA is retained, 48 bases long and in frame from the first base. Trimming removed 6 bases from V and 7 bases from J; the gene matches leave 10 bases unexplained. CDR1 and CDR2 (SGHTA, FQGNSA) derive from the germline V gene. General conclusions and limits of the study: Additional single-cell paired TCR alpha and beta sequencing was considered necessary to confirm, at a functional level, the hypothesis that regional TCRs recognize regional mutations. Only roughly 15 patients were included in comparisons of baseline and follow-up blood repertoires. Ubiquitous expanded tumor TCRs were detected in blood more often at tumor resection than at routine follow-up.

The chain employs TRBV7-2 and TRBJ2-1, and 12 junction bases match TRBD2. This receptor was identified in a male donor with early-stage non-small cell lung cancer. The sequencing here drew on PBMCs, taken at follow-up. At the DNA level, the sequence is TGTGCCAGCAGTCCCACTAGCGGGGGGATGTTAAATGAGCAGTTCTTC. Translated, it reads CASSPTSGGMLNEQFF.